Listed below are T cell receptor beta chains from one sample, sequenced in a study of T cell repertoires in ileal Crohn's disease. Produced via immunoSEQ multiplex PCR; TCRdb's table is partial and in-frame only. The data hold around 8,000 clones, with 65% to 90% observed a single time. Sequencing input: ileal tissue. The receptors derive from an adult with Crohn's disease. Both conserved end residues are part of each CDR3. The order of the fields is clone size, V gene, J gene, D gene, CDR3 protein, CDR3 DNA. D genes are given only for firm matches. Some rows have no size entry. The others give once, few or many, or a class for an expanded clone.

clone size: once; V gene: TRBV2; J gene: TRBJ1-4; D gene: .; CDR3 protein: CASIGGGEKLFF; CDR3 DNA: TGTGCCAGCATTGGGGGCGGGGAAAAACTGTTTTTT
clone size: .; V gene: TRBV5-4; J gene: TRBJ2-3; D gene: .; CDR3 protein: CASSTEPGASTDTQYF; CDR3 DNA: TGTGCCAGCAGCACTGAGCCGGGAGCAAGCACAGATACGCAGTATTTT
clone size: .; V gene: TRBV6-6; J gene: TRBJ1-2; D gene: TRBD1; CDR3 protein: CASCLRTGIGYTF; CDR3 DNA: TGTGCCAGCTGCTTACGGACAGGGATAGGCTACACCTTC
clone size: few; V gene: TRBV28; J gene: TRBJ1-5; D gene: .; CDR3 protein: CASSSNSGNQPQHF; CDR3 DNA: TGTGCCAGCAGTTCAAATAGTGGAAATCAGCCCCAGCATTTT
clone size: .; V gene: TRBV7-9; J gene: TRBJ1-1; D gene: .; CDR3 protein: CASSRKGEAFF; CDR3 DNA: TGTGCCAGCAGCCGGAAGGGTGAAGCTTTCTTT
clone size: once; V gene: TRBV5-4; J gene: TRBJ2-7; D gene: .; CDR3 protein: CASSCPLRDSASYEQYF; CDR3 DNA: TGTGCCAGCAGCTGCCCTCTACGTGACAGCGCCTCCTACGAGCAGTACTTC
clone size: few; V gene: TRBV6-1; J gene: TRBJ1-5; D gene: .; CDR3 protein: CASTARRQGNQPQHF; CDR3 DNA: TGTGCCAGCACCGCCAGACGACAAGGCAATCAGCCCCAGCATTTT
clone size: .; V gene: TRBV11-2; J gene: TRBJ1-1; D gene: .; CDR3 protein: CASSPTLQTEAFF; CDR3 DNA: TGTGCCAGCAGCCCGACGCTTCAGACCGAAGCTTTCTTT
clone size: .; V gene: TRBV5-1; J gene: TRBJ1-1; D gene: TRBD1; CDR3 protein: CASSFWTGGTGTEAFF; CDR3 DNA: TGCGCCAGCAGCTTCTGGACAGGGGGCACGGGGACTGAAGCTTTCTTT
clone size: few; V gene: TRBV5-4; J gene: TRBJ1-1; D gene: .; CDR3 protein: CASSLGYTEAFF; CDR3 DNA: TGTGCCAGCAGCCTTGGATACACTGAAGCTTTCTTT
clone size: medium-sized; V gene: TRBV28; J gene: TRBJ1-2; D gene: .; CDR3 protein: CATQTSGYTF; CDR3 DNA: TGTGCCACCCAGACGTCTGGCTACACCTTC
clone size: .; V gene: TRBV2; J gene: TRBJ2-7; D gene: TRBD1; CDR3 protein: CASSPDWDRREQYF; CDR3 DNA: TGTGCCAGCAGTCCGGACTGGGACAGAAGAGAGCAGTACTTC
clone size: .; V gene: TRBV6-5; J gene: TRBJ2-3; D gene: .; CDR3 protein: CASSAGTPRDTQYF; CDR3 DNA: TGTGCCAGCAGCGCCGGGACTCCCCGGGATACGCAGTATTTT
clone size: .; V gene: TRBV7-8; J gene: TRBJ1-2; D gene: .; CDR3 protein: CASSLPGANYGYTF; CDR3 DNA: TGTGCCAGCAGCTTACCAGGGGCTAACTATGGCTACACCTTC
clone size: .; V gene: TRBV19; J gene: TRBJ2-1; D gene: TRBD1; CDR3 protein: CASSTGTGDNEQFF; CDR3 DNA: TGTGCCAGTAGTACCGGGACAGGGGACAATGAGCAGTTCTTC
clone size: .; V gene: TRBV6-5; J gene: TRBJ2-7; D gene: TRBD2; CDR3 protein: CASSYLAESYEQYF; CDR3 DNA: TGTGCCAGCAGTTACCTAGCGGAATCATACGAGCAGTACTTC
clone size: .; V gene: TRBV29-1; J gene: TRBJ2-1; D gene: .; CDR3 protein: CSVAGTQNNEQFF; CDR3 DNA: TGCAGCGTTGCGGGGACACAAAACAATGAGCAGTTCTTC
clone size: .; V gene: TRBV11-2; J gene: TRBJ1-2; D gene: TRBD1; CDR3 protein: CASSFTGANYGYTF; CDR3 DNA: TGTGCCAGCAGCTTTACAGGGGCTAACTATGGCTACACCTTC
clone size: .; V gene: TRBV6-5; J gene: TRBJ2-7; D gene: TRBD2; CDR3 protein: CASRATSGTYEQYF; CDR3 DNA: TGTGCCAGCAGGGCGACTAGCGGTACCTACGAGCAGTACTTC
clone size: .; V gene: TRBV27; J gene: TRBJ2-3; D gene: .; CDR3 protein: CASSPMPNTDTQYF; CDR3 DNA: TGTGCCAGCAGTCCTATGCCTAACACAGATACGCAGTATTTT
clone size: .; V gene: TRBV9; J gene: TRBJ2-2; D gene: .; CDR3 protein: CASFPGTYTGELFF; CDR3 DNA: TGTGCCAGTTTCCCCGGGACCTACACCGGGGAGCTGTTTTTT
clone size: .; V gene: TRBV10-3; J gene: TRBJ1-3; D gene: TRBD1; CDR3 protein: CAIRDRGHGNTIYF; CDR3 DNA: TGTGCCATCAGGGACAGGGGGCATGGAAACACCATATATTTT